The 4 T cell receptor beta chains given below trace back to one sample, sequenced in a study of somatic mutations in cytotoxic T cells in rheumatoid arthritis. Here immunoSEQ multiplex PCR was the method, and the copy in TCRdb shows in-frame clones only, minus some. The sample shows about 18,000 clones, about four fifths of them seen only once. Specimen: CD8+ T cells sorted from blood. These TCRs come from an adult with rheumatoid arthritis.

J is TRBJ1-1 and V is TRBV11-2; D is unresolved. Germline loops: CDR1 SGHAT, CDR2 FQNNGV. Between the trimmed V and J ends, which lost 1 base and 0 bases, there was a span of 9 bases. This CDR3 spans 15 amino acids. The CDR3 here is CASSLVETMNTEAFF. Here the CDR3 DNA reads TGTGCCAGCAGCTTAGTAGAGACAATGAACACTGAAGCTTTCTTT.

The chain couples TRBV18 to TRBJ2-7; 9 bases align to TRBD2. The CDR3 has 15 residues. J gave up 4 bases and V 1 base, and 5 bases lay outside the gene matches. Germline assignment: CDR1 KGHSH and CDR2 LQKENI. This CDR3 reads CASSPRRAGGYEQYF. The CDR3 coding sequence is TGTGCCAGCTCACCACGCCGAGCGGGGGGATACGAGCAGTACTTC.

The J gene is TRBJ2-7, the V gene TRBV4-2, with 12 bases that match TRBD1. This CDR3 has 17 amino acids. The germline V gene has CDR1 LGHNA and CDR2 YNFKEQ. The junction had 11 bases not matched to a gene; V was cut back by 4 bases and J by 4 bases. For the CDR3, the DNA is TGTGCCAGCAGCCTTGGGACAGGGGGCCTTGGCGGTTACGAGCAGTACTTC. This codes for CASSLGTGGLGGYEQYF.

The chain recombines TRBV2 with TRBJ2-6; 7 bases are shared with TRBD1. The CDR3 is made up of 16 amino acids. Germline V gives CDR1 SNHLY, CDR2 FYNNEI. Trimming removed 6 bases from V and 0 bases from J; junction bases left unmatched: 5. The DNA of the CDR3 is TGTGCCAGCAGGCTTGACAGGGACTCTGGGGCCAACGTCCTGACTTTC. As protein: CASRLDRDSGANVLTF.